This entry features one T cell receptor beta chain sequence. As yet, its antigen is unknown. This record comes from a study of graft-versus-host responses after intestinal transplantation. For the study at large: Isolated intestinal, liver-intestinal, or multivisceral transplants had been given to the recipients. Anti-thymocyte globulin induction was given to all recipients, followed by tacrolimus and steroids for about 3 years.

Study results and limitations: Some GvH clones were seen earlier in gut or blood, suggesting intestinal origin. Declines in HvG clones occurring early post-transplant were associated with peak circulating GvH clone levels.

This CDR3 has 15 amino acids. The V gene lost 3 bases and the J gene lost 0 bases, with 9 bases spanning the gap. Germline lookup yields CDR1 LNHDA and CDR2 SQIVND (reference sequence). Sequencing used immunoSEQ multiplex PCR; TCRdb keeps in-frame clones, though not all of them. The sample lists about 120,000 clones; about 95% were seen once. The specimen was unstimulated CD8+ T cells sorted from spleen or lymph node cells, collected before intestinal transplant. The genes are TRBV19 and TRBJ1-5; D is uncertain. The receptor's source is a human donor who received an intestinal transplant. Here the CDR3 reads CASSIYLGSNQPQHF. The CDR3 DNA sequence: TGTGCCAGTAGTATTTACTTAGGTAGCAATCAGCCCCAGCATTTT.